This entry concerns a single T cell receptor (beta chain). The table came from immunoSEQ multiplex PCR; TCRdb's copy has only in-frame clones and leaves some out. Here the sample spans some 130,000 clones, more than 65% being singletons. This sample was taken from a study of blood T cell repertoires in COVID-19. In the study overall: PBMCs, B-cell-depleted T cells, or T cells were the source of the cDNA or gDNA that made up the material.

There are 16 residues in the CDR3. The germline CDR1 and CDR2 sequences are LGHDT and YNNKEL (reference sequence). V lost 1 base, J lost 8 bases, and 8 bases stayed unmatched. The sequencing input was peripheral blood. The sequence came from a man older than 75 with acute or convalescent COVID-19. The chain recombines TRBV3-1 (or the pseudogene TRBV3-2) with TRBJ1-4; 9 nucleotides line up with TRBD1. The CDR3 DNA reads as TGTGCCAGCAGCCAAGGTCGGACAGGGGCGGGGGAAAAACTGTTTTTT. Its translation: CASSQGRTGAGEKLFF.